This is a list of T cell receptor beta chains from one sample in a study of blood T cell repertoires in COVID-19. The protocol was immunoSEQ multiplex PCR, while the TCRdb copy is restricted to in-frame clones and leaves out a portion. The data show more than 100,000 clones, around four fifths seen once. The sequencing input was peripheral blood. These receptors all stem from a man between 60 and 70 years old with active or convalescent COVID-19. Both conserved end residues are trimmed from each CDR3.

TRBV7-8	ASSLDWLGNQPQH
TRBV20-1	SSQGASEAF
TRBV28	ASSPAAYNEQF
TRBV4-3	ASSQPQGATDTQY
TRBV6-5	ASRQGGGNTEAF
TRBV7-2	ASSLDRGQGGYT
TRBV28	ASSFRESPLH
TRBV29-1	SVKQGVTTDTQY
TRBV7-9	ASSLGAGESRDTQY
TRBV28	ASRTTGAQPQH
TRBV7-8	ASSLTGTTEAF
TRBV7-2	ASSPRDYPYEQY
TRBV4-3	ASSQGGANEKLF
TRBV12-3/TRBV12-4	ASSLRGSETQY
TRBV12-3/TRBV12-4	ASRQGNSYEQY
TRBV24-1	ATSEGGTNEKLF
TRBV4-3	ASSQDNRVNSPLH
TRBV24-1	ATSDAGPGSDTQY
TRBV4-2	ASSQAQGQDSYEQY
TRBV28	ASSVPGQLYEQY